This TCR beta chain emerged from a study of cytomegalovirus exposure and HLA in healthy donors. Study-wide findings and caveats: Several V segments, TRBV6-2 and TRBV6-3 among them, could not be told apart and were dropped.

Amplification used 60 Vbeta primers and 13 Jbeta primers. Sequencing was performed with immunoSEQ multiplex PCR; in TCRdb, only in-frame clones are kept and a portion is missing. The data contain around 110,000 clones, around 75% of them singletons. Germline CDR1 is LGHNA and CDR2 is YSLEER. V was pared by 4 bases and J by 7 bases, with 20 bases of the junction left unmatched. This CDR3 spans 20 amino acids. Comment on this clone: The antigen is unknown.

The specimen sequenced was PBMCs. This clonotype was sampled from a young man in good health and CMV-seronegative. J is TRBJ2-1 and V is TRBV4-3, with 12 nucleotides matching TRBD2. As DNA, the CDR3 is TGCGCCAGCAGCCGAACCACCGCCCCACTAGCGGGGGGCACATTTAATGAGCAGTTCTTC. Translation gives CASSRTTAPLAGGTFNEQFF.